This T cell receptor (beta chain) was captured by sequencing in a study of T cells expressing NK-cell markers. Study at large: HCMV serostatus: seven of eight sequenced donors positive, one negative. The study's findings and limits: Roughly six donors showed dominant NKG2C+ clonotypes comprising about 1.0-7.5% of their CD8+ T cells.

As concerns this clonotype: The antigen is not known.

The CDR3 has 17 residues. Germline V gene sequence: CDR1 MNHEY, CDR2 SVGAGI. Beta-chain TCR cDNA was generated via 5'RACE template switching with UMIs. TCRdb re-called the 5' RACE reads and shows each CDR3 protein once, DNA omitted. With approximately 150,000 distinct CDR3 sequences in the sample, the ten largest clones hold less than 20%. The chain links TRBV6-5 to TRBJ2-3; TCRdb names TRBD2, which stays unverified in the absence of DNA. The TCR comes from a woman aged 18 to 75 in good health. The sequencing sample was made of blood T cells: a sorted CD56 or NKG2C T cell subset, CD4+ or CD8+ T cells, or bulk PBMC T cells (not recorded which). The CDR3 protein is CASSSPAGGPGTDTQYF.